Shown below are 19 T cell receptor beta chains from a single sample sequenced in a study of cytomegalovirus exposure and HLA in healthy donors. The PCR ran on 60 Vbeta and 13 Jbeta primers. Data came from immunoSEQ multiplex PCR; TCRdb stores just in-frame clones and leaves some out. This table has under 150,000 clones, 80% appearing once. The specimen sequenced was PBMCs. These TCRs come from a male donor in good health and CMV-seronegative.

The chain joins TRBV7-2 to TRBJ2-1; 10 nucleotides agree with TRBD2. CDR1 and CDR2 (germline): SGHTA, FQGNSA. J was trimmed by 5 bases and V by 2 bases; bases with no gene match: 6. The CDR3 has 16 residues. CDR3 bases: TGTGCCAGCAGCTTATTTGGTCTAGCGGGAGACAATGAGCAGTTCTTC. This translates into CASSLFGLAGDNEQFF.

The chain links TRBV30 to TRBJ2-1; D might be TRBD2 (5 bases). Germline CDR1 reads GTSNPN; CDR2 reads SVGIG (reference sequence). This CDR3 region has 13 residues. V dropped 1 base and J dropped 8 bases, with 12 bases sitting between them. CDR3 nucleotides: TGTGCCTGGAGTGGAATGCGGCGGGATGAGCAGTTCTTC. Translated: CAWSGMRRDEQFF.

The gene calls are TRBV7-3 and TRBJ1-1, with TRBD1 identical over 7 bases. Germline assignment: CDR1 SGHTA and CDR2 FQGTGA. There are 14 residues in the CDR3. V lost 6 bases, J lost 1 base, and 5 bases stayed unmatched. The CDR3 bases are TGTGCCAGCAGTAGACAGGGCCGGAACACTGAAGCTTTCTTT. It specifies CASSRQGRNTEAFF.

The chain links TRBV7-3 to TRBJ2-6; TRBD2 might be the D (5 bases). CDR1 is SGHTA and CDR2 is FQGTGA in the germline V gene. Between the trimmed V and J ends, which lost 0 bases and 0 bases, there was a span of 9 bases. The length of the CDR3 is 17 residues. CDR3 DNA: TGTGCCAGCAGCTTAACCCGAGCGGCCTCTGGGGCCAACGTCCTGACTTTC. Protein sequence: CASSLTRAASGANVLTF. Full variable domain (outside the CDR3, taken from reference TRBV7-3 and TRBJ2-6): GAGVSQTPSNKVTEKGKYVELRCDPISGHTALYWYRQSLGQGPEFLIYFQGTGAADDSGLPNDRFFAVRPEGSVSTLKIQRTERGDSAVYLCASSLTRAASGANVLTFGAGSRLTVL.

The chain joins TRBV4-2 to TRBJ1-1, with D maybe TRBD1 (5 bases). Germline V gives CDR1 LGHNA, CDR2 YNFKEQ. V was pared by 4 bases and J by 6 bases, with 18 bases between. The length of the CDR3 is 15 residues. The CDR3: CASSPLVEGTSEAFF. The CDR3 nucleotides read TGTGCCAGCAGCCCGTTAGTGGAGGGGACCTCTGAAGCTTTCTTT.

The V call is TRBV19, the J call TRBJ2-5; 10 nucleotides line up with TRBD2. CDR1 is LNHDA, CDR2 SQIVND, per germline (reference sequence). V lost 3 bases and J lost 4; bases outside the gene matches: 8. This CDR3 comprises 16 residues. CDR3 coding DNA: TGTGCCAGTAGTATTTCACTAGCGGGGATTAGAGAGACCCAGTACTTC. This translates into CASSISLAGIRETQYF.

This chain links TRBV23-1 with TRBJ2-5; TRBD1 might be the D (5 bases). TRBV23-1 is filed as an ORF, its function uncertain. The CDR3 is 16 residues long. V lost 0 bases and J lost 4, with 15 bases in between. The CDR3 region is CASSQSKPGYGETQYF. The CDR3, as DNA: TGCGCCAGCAGTCAATCGAAACCAGGGTATGGAGAGACCCAGTACTTC.

With regard to this clone: The DNA is omitted, as the CDR3 cannot be located on it reliably, and the CDR3 follows TCRdb's listing. This chain uses TRBV7-5 with TRBJ2-6; the D call in the table, TRBD1, was not verified against the DNA. TRBV7-5 is deemed a pseudogene. The CDR3 spans 16 residues, counting both ends. The CDR3 sequence is CARSLQWGPGANVLTF.

This rearrangement joins TRBV5-1 to TRBJ2-7; 12 bases fit TRBD1. V was pared by 4 bases and J by 6 bases, with 8 bases of the junction left unmatched. This CDR3 comprises 15 residues. Looked up from germline, CDR1 is SGHRS and CDR2 is YFSETQ. CDR3 nucleotide sequence: TGCGCCAGCAGCACTAGCGGGACAGGGGGCATCGAGCAGTACTTC. Protein sequence: CASSTSGTGGIEQYF.

Only a few counts were recorded for this clone. CDR3 in DNA: TGTGCCAGCAGTTACCGTAGTGGGGGCGCAAACACTGAAGCTTTCTTT. Protein: CASSYRSGGANTEAFF. The V gene is TRBV6-5, the J gene TRBJ1-1; D possibly corresponds to TRBD1 (6 bases). This CDR3 comprises 16 residues. Per germline, CDR1 MNHEY and CDR2 SVGAGI. Trimming shortened V by 2 bases and J by 2 bases, and 15 bases separated the two germline ends.

The chain joins TRBV7-3 to TRBJ1-1; no definite D call. Germline loops: CDR1 SGHTA, CDR2 FQGTGA. The germline V and J ends were trimmed by 1 base and 4 bases, with 10 bases remaining between them. There are 14 residues in the CDR3. DNA of the CDR3: TGTGCCAGCAGCTTAAACGGAGGAGGCACTGAAGCTTTCTTT. Protein product: CASSLNGGGTEAFF.

The chain couples TRBV5-1 to TRBJ1-4, with no clear D. The V end was cut by 1 base, the J end by 1 base, with 17 bases between. Germline V gives CDR1 SGHRS, CDR2 YFSETQ. The CDR3 spans 18 residues. CDR3 sequence (DNA): TGCGCCAGCAGCTTGAGATTTGACGGCGGGGTAACTAATGAAAAACTGTTTTTT. This codes for CASSLRFDGGVTNEKLFF.

As regards this clone: Compared with germline, one end of the junction differs, possibly owing to a read error. DNA for the CDR3: TGTGCCAGCAGTTCCGGGACAGGACTGCCAGAGGCCCAGTACTTC. The encoded protein is CASSSGTGLPEAQYF. The rearrangement joins TRBV28 to TRBJ2-5, with 8 bases lining up with TRBD1. CDR1 and CDR2 (germline): MDHEN, SYDVKM. The CDR3 sequence is 15 residues long.

V and J are TRBV7-6 and TRBJ1-3; D is undetermined. The V and J ends lost 4 bases and 0 bases respectively, with 7 bases between them. The CDR3 is made up of 14 amino acids. The V gene's germline CDR1 is SGHVS and CDR2 FNYEAQ. CDR3 DNA: TGTGCCAGCAGCTCCCGGAGCTCTGGAAACACCATATATTTT. Translating it yields CASSSRSSGNTIYF.

The chain employs TRBV7-9 and TRBJ2-7, with D possibly matching TRBD1 (6 bases). Trimming removed 5 bases from V and 2 bases from J, with 10 bases in between. The CDR3 is 13 residues long. Per germline, CDR1 SEHNR and CDR2 FQNEAQ (reference sequence). The CDR3 DNA follows: TGTGCCAGCAGCCAGGGGACCGCCTACGAGCAGTACTTC. Translating it yields CASSQGTAYEQYF. Together with reference TRBV7-9 and TRBJ2-7, the CDR3 gives the full variable domain: DTGVSQNPRHKITKRGQNVTFRCDPISEHNRLYWYRQTLGQGPEFLTYFQNEAQLEKSRLLSDRFSAERPKGSFSTLEIQRTEQGDSAMYLCASSQGTAYEQYFGPGTRLTVT.

This chain links TRBV7-9 with TRBJ2-5; the match to TRBD2 covers 8 bases. The J call is uncertain, as TRBJ2-7 better fits the DNA end. The CDR3 is made up of 14 amino acids. Germline CDR1 and CDR2: SEHNR and FQNEAQ (reference sequence). This CDR3 is CASSPGGPIDEQYF. The CDR3 nucleotides read TGTGCCAGCAGTCCGGGGGGGCCTATCGACGAGCAGTACTTC.

This rearrangement joins TRBV19 to TRBJ2-1, with 9 bases matching TRBD2. There are 15 residues in the CDR3. CDR1 and CDR2 (germline): LNHDA, SQIVND (reference sequence). V gave up 2 bases and J gave up 7 bases; unmatched junction bases: 6. The CDR3 here is CASSISGGRGNEQFF. DNA of the CDR3: TGTGCCAGTAGTATAAGCGGGGGGCGGGGGAATGAGCAGTTCTTC.

This clone was seen more than once but under ten times. CDR3 region: CASSDRDNSPLHF. The CDR3 DNA follows: TGTGCCAGCAGTGACAGGGATAATTCACCCCTCCACTTT. The chain carries TRBV6-1 and TRBJ1-6; D is perhaps TRBD1 (5 bases). Trimming left V 3 bases short and J 5 bases short, with 5 bases between. In germline, CDR1 is MNHNS, CDR2 SASEGT. The CDR3 has 13 residues.

This clone was observed a few times. The rearrangement joins TRBV4-1 to TRBJ1-6; maybe TRBD1 (6 bases). Trimming removed 1 base at V and 8 bases at J, with 15 bases between. This CDR3 has 16 amino acids. The V gene's germline CDR1 is MGHRA and CDR2 YSYEKL. The CDR3 sequence is CASSQGGGRGYSPLHF. The CDR3 bases are TGCGCCAGCAGCCAAGGGGGCGGCAGGGGTTATTCACCCCTCCACTTT.